These 18 T cell receptor beta chains were sequenced from one sample in a study of CD8+CD57+ T cells in acquired aplastic anemia. For CDR3 and TCR beta VDJ profiling, genomic DNA was the template used. Each CDR3 protein is one row after TCRdb ran MiXCR on the reads. The sample has 150,000 to 200,000 distinct CDR3 sequences, about 64% seen once; the top ten hold roughly 46%. The sample was sorted CD4+, CD8+, or CD8+CD57+ T cells (not recorded which) from PBMCs. The origin of the receptors is a human donor with severe aplastic anemia or a healthy control (not recorded which).

At least ten counts were recorded for this clonotype. The genes are TRBV19 and TRBJ1-1; D is unclear. This CDR3 contains 14 residues. In germline, CDR1 is LNHDA, CDR2 SQIVND (reference sequence). The V end lost 1 base, the J end lost 0 bases, and 6 bases lay between the germline ends. The CDR3 protein is CASSIAGMNTEAFF. In nucleotides, the CDR3 is TGTGCCAGTAGTATAGCGGGAATGAACACTGAAGCTTTCTTT.

The chain employs TRBV12-3 or TRBV12-4 and TRBJ1-2, with D hard to call. Trimming left V 1 base short and J 4 bases short, with 13 bases between. There are 15 residues in the CDR3. This CDR3 reads CASSLVTVDGYGYTF. DNA for the CDR3: TGTGCCAGCAGTTTAGTAACCGTGGACGGCTATGGCTACACCTTC.

About this clonotype itself: The junction differs from germline at one of its ends, possibly a read error. The CDR3 DNA reads as TGTGCCAGTAGTTCTACCGCCTGGGGAAGGGGGCAGCCCCAGCGTTTT. Its protein product is CASSSTAWGRGQPQRF. This rearrangement joins TRBV19 to TRBJ1-5, with 7 bases identical to TRBD1. This CDR3 comprises 16 residues. CDR1 and CDR2 (germline): LNHDA, SQIVND (reference sequence).

This clonotype was counted only a few times. This chain uses TRBV10-3 with TRBJ2-1; D is possibly TRBD1 (5 bases). V dropped 10 bases and J dropped 0 bases, with 13 bases sitting between them. The CDR3 is 14 residues long. Germline V gives CDR1 ENHRY, CDR2 SYGVKD. CDR3 sequence: CATQTDLSYNEQFF. DNA of the CDR3: TGTGCCACCCAGACAGATCTCTCCTACAATGAGCAGTTCTTC.

The chain joins TRBV7-3 to TRBJ2-1; weak D call: TRBD1 (5 bases). The germline CDR1 and CDR2 sequences are SGHTA and FQGTGA. Trimming left V 1 base short and J 7 bases short, with 8 bases between. This CDR3 is 13 amino acids long. The CDR3 DNA sequence: TGTGCCAGCAGCTTAATCCCAGGGAATGAGCAGTTCTTC. Translating it yields CASSLIPGNEQFF. Looking up the rest from reference TRBV7-3 and TRBJ2-1 gives the full variable domain: GAGVSQTPSNKVTEKGKYVELRCDPISGHTALYWYRQSLGQGPEFLIYFQGTGAADDSGLPNDRFFAVRPEGSVSTLKIQRTERGDSAVYLCASSLIPGNEQFFGPGTRLTVL.

This clonotype was found a few times. The J gene is TRBJ2-7, the V gene TRBV20-1; 8 bases match TRBD1. The CDR3 covers 14 residues. The germline gives CDR1 DFQATT, CDR2 SNEGSKA (reference sequence). With 3 bases clipped from V and 3 bases from J, the junction kept 7 bases outside the gene matches. The CDR3 DNA sequence: TGCAGTGCTAGGGGAGGACAGGGTTTCTACGAGCAGTACTTC. Translated, it gives CSARGGQGFYEQYF.

The rearrangement uses TRBV12-3 or TRBV12-4 and TRBJ2-5; 7 bases line up with TRBD2. V lost 7 bases, J lost 4 bases, and 9 bases stayed unmatched. This CDR3 contains 14 residues. The chain's CDR3 is CASTPGGTGETQYF. Here the CDR3 DNA reads TGTGCCAGCACCCCGGGGGGAACGGGAGAGACCCAGTACTTC.

This CDR3 reads CSAPDRGGTQPQHF. The CDR3, as DNA: TGCAGTGCGCCCGACAGGGGGGGCACTCAGCCCCAGCATTTT. The genes are TRBV20-1 and TRBJ1-5, with 9 nucleotides matching TRBD1. Germline V lookup: CDR1 DFQATT, CDR2 SNEGSKA (reference sequence). V lost 6 bases, J lost 6 bases, and 9 bases stayed unmatched. This CDR3 contains 14 residues.

Only one count was recorded for this clonotype. This chain joins TRBV4-1 and TRBJ1-5, with D tentatively TRBD1 (6 bases). V was shortened by 6 bases and J by 1 base, with 13 bases between the two germline ends. Germline assignment: CDR1 MGHRA and CDR2 YSYEKL. This CDR3 comprises 15 residues. In DNA form, the CDR3 reads TGCGCCAGCAGAAAACAGGGAACAAGCAATCAGCCCCAGCATTTT. This gives the protein CASRKQGTSNQPQHF.

This chain's CDR3 is CSAREFVEGYTF. The DNA of the CDR3 is TGCAGTGCTAGAGAATTTGTGGAGGGCTACACCTTC. J is TRBJ1-2 and V is TRBV20-1; D not resolved. Germline V CDR1 and CDR2: DFQATT, SNEGSKA (reference sequence). Trimming pared 0 bases from V and 8 bases from J, leaving 10 bases between. The CDR3 covers 12 residues.

J is TRBJ1-5 and V is TRBV7-6, with D unclear. V lost 2 bases, J lost 6 bases, and 11 bases lay in between. Per germline, CDR1 SGHVS and CDR2 FNYEAQ. The CDR3 length is 14 residues. The CDR3 here is CASSLLPGSQPQHF. The CDR3 coding sequence is TGTGCCAGCAGCTTACTACCGGGGTCTCAGCCCCAGCATTTT.

This clonotype was seen a few times. This sequence joins TRBV12-3 or TRBV12-4 and TRBJ2-7; TRBD1 matches at 8 bases. The length of the CDR3 is 13 residues. Germline trimming cut 8 bases from V and 0 bases from J; bases unmatched to any gene: 3. Written as DNA, the CDR3 is TGTGCCAGCCGACAGGGGAGCTCCTACGAGCAGTACTTC. It encodes CASRQGSSYEQYF.

As to this clonotype: Because the CDR3's place on the DNA is in doubt, the DNA is left out and the CDR3 is given as listed by TCRdb. The V call is TRBV20-1, the J call TRBJ2-7. Both ends counted, the CDR3 spans 17 residues. From germline, CDR1 is DFQATT and CDR2 SNEGSKA (reference sequence). The CDR3 sequence is CVLLCQQLPDKVYEQYF.

This clonotype was picked up many times. The chain combines TRBV6-6 with TRBJ1-1, with D maybe TRBD1 (5 bases). CDR3 length: 16 amino acids. Germline V CDR1 and CDR2: MNHNY, SVGAGI (reference sequence). The germline V and J ends were trimmed by 5 bases and 0 bases, with 16 bases remaining between them. This chain's CDR3 is CASSELLGTVNTEAFF. In DNA, the CDR3 is TGTGCCAGCAGTGAACTTCTTGGGACGGTGAACACTGAAGCTTTCTTT.

The rearrangement uses TRBV7-2 and TRBJ2-5; no clear D gene. This CDR3 is built from 13 residues. Trimming removed 4 bases at V and 6 bases at J, with 12 bases between. Germline CDR1 is SGHTA and CDR2 is FQGNSA. The CDR3 protein is CASSSDRYQTQYF. The CDR3 DNA follows: TGTGCCAGCAGCTCCGACCGCTACCAGACCCAGTACTTC.

The chain employs TRBV11-3 and TRBJ2-1; 8 bases fit TRBD2. The V gene end was trimmed by 4 bases and the J gene end by 9 bases; junction bases not matched to a gene: 11. Germline CDR1 SGHNT, CDR2 YENEEA. CDR3 length: 15 residues. CDR3 sequence reads: CASSSRLASGGEQFF. Written as DNA, the CDR3 is TGTGCCAGCAGCTCCCGACTAGCGTCTGGAGGTGAGCAGTTCTTC.

The rearrangement uses TRBV7-8 and TRBJ2-5; possible D gene TRBD1, 5 bases. CDR3 size: 14 residues. V dropped 2 bases and J dropped 7 bases, with 14 bases sitting between them. The germline V gene encodes CDR1 SGHVS and CDR2 FQNEAQ. The chain's CDR3 is CASSLLGADATQYF. The CDR3 coding sequence is TGTGCCAGCAGCTTACTTGGGGCAGATGCGACCCAGTACTTC.

The V call is TRBV5-4, the J call TRBJ2-5; D uncertain. Trimming removed 4 bases from V and 3 bases from J, with 10 bases in between. The CDR3 extends over 13 amino acids. The germline V gene has CDR1 SGHNT and CDR2 YYREEE (reference sequence). This CDR3 reads CASSLTVEETQYF. CDR3 nucleotide sequence: TGTGCCAGCAGCCTTACGGTCGAAGAGACCCAGTACTTC.